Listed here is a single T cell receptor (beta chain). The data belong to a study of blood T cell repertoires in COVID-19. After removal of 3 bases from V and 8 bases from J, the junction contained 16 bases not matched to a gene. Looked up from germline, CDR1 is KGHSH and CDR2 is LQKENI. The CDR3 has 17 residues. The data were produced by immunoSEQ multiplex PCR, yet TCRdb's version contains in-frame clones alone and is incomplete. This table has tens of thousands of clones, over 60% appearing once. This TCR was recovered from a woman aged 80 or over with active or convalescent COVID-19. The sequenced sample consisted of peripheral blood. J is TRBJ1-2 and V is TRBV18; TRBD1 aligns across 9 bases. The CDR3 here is CASSPESLTGGVGGYTF. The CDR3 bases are TGTGCCAGCTCACCCGAATCTTTGACAGGGGGAGTAGGAGGCTACACCTTC.